This T cell receptor (beta chain) was sequenced in a study of T cell changes during pregnancy in multiple sclerosis. This clone occurred once. The protocol was immunoSEQ multiplex PCR, while the TCRdb copy is restricted to in-frame clones and leaves out a portion. The table lists 17,000 or so clones, around 82% of them singletons. The CDR3 is 14 residues long. Germline assignment: CDR1 SGDLS and CDR2 YYNGEE. The V end was cut by 0 bases, the J end by 5 bases, with 11 bases between. The chain uses TRBV9 and TRBJ1-1; maybe TRBD1 (5 bases). This clonotype was obtained from a female donor in good health, enrolled as a control in a pregnancy study. Sample: CD8+ T cells from peripheral blood mononuclear cells, taken in the third trimester of pregnancy. CDR3 sequence: CASSVASRETEAFF. In DNA form, the CDR3 reads TGTGCCAGCAGCGTAGCATCCAGGGAAACTGAAGCTTTCTTT. Using reference TRBV9 and TRBJ1-1 for the parts outside the CDR3, the full variable domain is DSGVTQTPKHLITATGQRVTLRCSPRSGDLSVYWYQQSLDQGLQFLIQYYNGEERAKGNILERFSAQQFPDLHSELNLSSLELGDSALYFCASSVASRETEAFFGQGTRLTVV.